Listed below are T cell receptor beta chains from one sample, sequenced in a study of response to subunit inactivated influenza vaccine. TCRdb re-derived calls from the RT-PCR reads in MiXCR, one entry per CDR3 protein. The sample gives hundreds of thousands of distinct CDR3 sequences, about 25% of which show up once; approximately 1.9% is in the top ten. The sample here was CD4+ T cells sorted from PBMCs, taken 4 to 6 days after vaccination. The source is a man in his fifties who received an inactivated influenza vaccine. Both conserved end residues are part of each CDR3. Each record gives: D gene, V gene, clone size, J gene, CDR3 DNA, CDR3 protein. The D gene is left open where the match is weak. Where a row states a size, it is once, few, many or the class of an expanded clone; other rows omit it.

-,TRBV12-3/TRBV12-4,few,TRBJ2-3,TGTGCCAGCAGTTTCCGGTCACAGGGCACAGATACGCAGTATTTT,CASSFRSQGTDTQYF
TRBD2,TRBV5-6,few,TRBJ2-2,TGTGCCAGCAGCTTGGCCATTGGACTAGCCGACACCGGGGAGCTGTTTTTT,CASSLAIGLADTGELFF
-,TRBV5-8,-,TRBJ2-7,TGTGCCAGCAGCTTTCCGGGACTCACCTACGAGCAGTACTTC,CASSFPGLTYEQYF
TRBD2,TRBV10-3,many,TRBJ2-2,TGTGCCATCACGGATAGCGGGAGCTTTGGGAACACCGGGGAGCTGTTTTTT,CAITDSGSFGNTGELFF
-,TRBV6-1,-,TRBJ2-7,TGTGCCAGCAGTCCAGACCCGGGACGGGACTACGAGCAGTACTTC,CASSPDPGRDYEQYF
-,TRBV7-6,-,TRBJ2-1,TGTGCCAGCAGCTTCTTGCACAATGAGCAGTTCTTC,CASSFLHNEQFF
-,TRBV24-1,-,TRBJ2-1,TGTGCCACCAGTGACCCTGGACAGTCGAGCTCCTACAATGAGCAGTTCTTC,CATSDPGQSSSYNEQFF
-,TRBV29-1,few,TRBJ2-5,TGCAGCGTTGACTCAACGGGCGGAGAGACCCAGTACTTC,CSVDSTGGETQYF
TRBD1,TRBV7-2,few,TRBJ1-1,TGTGCCAGCAGCTTAGTCCCAGGGGGTTGGACTGAAGCTTTCTTT,CASSLVPGGWTEAFF
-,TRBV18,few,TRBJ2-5,TGTGCCAGCTCACCACGGGCGAACCAAGAGACCCAGTACTTC,CASSPRANQETQYF
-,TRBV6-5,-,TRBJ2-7,TGTGCCAGCAGAAACAGGGTAGGAGAGCAGTACTTC,CASRNRVGEQYF
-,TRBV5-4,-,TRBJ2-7,TGTGCCAGCAGCTTGGCCGGGATCAAGGGTGAGCAGTACTTC,CASSLAGIKGEQYF
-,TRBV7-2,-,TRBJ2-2,TGTGCCAGCAGATCCTATAGCGGGAACACCGGGGAGCTGTTTTTT,CASRSYSGNTGELFF
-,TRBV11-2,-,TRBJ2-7,TGTGCCAGCAGCGCCATCAGGGGCCACGAGCAGTACTTC,CASSAIRGHEQYF
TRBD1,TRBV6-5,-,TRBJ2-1,TGTGCCAGCAGTTACCACCGGGACAGGGGATTCCATGAGCAGTTCTTC,CASSYHRDRGFHEQFF
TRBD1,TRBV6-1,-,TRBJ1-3,TGTGCCAGCAGTCTAGGGACAGGGCCGTTCTCTGGAAACACCATATATTTT,CASSLGTGPFSGNTIYF
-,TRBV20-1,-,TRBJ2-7,TGCAGTGCTCTAGGTCGGGGGCGCGAATCCTACGAGCAGTACTTC,CSALGRGRESYEQYF
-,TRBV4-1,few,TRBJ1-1,TGCGCCAGCAGAGGAGGGGGGAACACTGAAGCTTTCTTT,CASRGGGNTEAFF
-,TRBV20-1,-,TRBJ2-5,TGCAGTGCTAGAGCTCGGACAGCCCTTGGGGAGACCCAGTACTTC,CSARARTALGETQYF
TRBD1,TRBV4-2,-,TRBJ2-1,TGTGCCAGCAGCAGGAAGGACAGGGTTGGCGATGAGCAGTTCTTC,CASSRKDRVGDEQFF
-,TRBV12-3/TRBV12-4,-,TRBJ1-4,TGTGCCAGCAGTGGGGGCTTGGTTGAAAAACTGTTTTTT,CASSGGLVEKLFF
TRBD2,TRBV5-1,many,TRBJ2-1,TGCGCCAGCAGCTTGATGAGCGGGGGGCCTTGGGAGCAGTTCTTC,CASSLMSGGPWEQFF
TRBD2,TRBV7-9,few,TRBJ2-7,TGTGCCAGCAGCTCCCACGGGACTACAGCATACGAGCAGTACTTC,CASSSHGTTAYEQYF
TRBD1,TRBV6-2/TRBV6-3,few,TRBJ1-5,TGTGCCAGCACCAACGCCAGACAGGGGGCAGTTAATCAGCCCCAGCATTTT,CASTNARQGAVNQPQHF
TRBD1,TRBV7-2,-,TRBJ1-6,TGTGCCAGCAGCCTTAACCAACAGGGGGCGCGTTCACCCCTCCACTTT,CASSLNQQGARSPLHF
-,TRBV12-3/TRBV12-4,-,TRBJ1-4,TGTGCCAGCAGTCGAGAACGGGGGGCGAATGAAAAACTGTTTTTT,CASSRERGANEKLFF
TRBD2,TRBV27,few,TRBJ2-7,TGTGCCAGCAGTTTACGGCTAGCGGGGACCTACGAGCAGTACTTC,CASSLRLAGTYEQYF
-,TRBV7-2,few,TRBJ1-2,TGTGCCAGCAGCTTTAGGGGGGGCCGGGGCTACACCTTC,CASSFRGGRGYTF
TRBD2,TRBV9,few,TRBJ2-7,TGTGCCAGCAGCGTAGCTGCGGGAGCAGACTACGAGCAGTACTTC,CASSVAAGADYEQYF
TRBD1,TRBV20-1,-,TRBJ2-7,TGCAGTGCCATGGACAGGGCAAAAGGCTACGAGCAGTACTTC,CSAMDRAKGYEQYF
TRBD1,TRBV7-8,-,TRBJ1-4,TGTGCCAGCAGCTGGGGACAGTTAGCAACTAATGAAAAACTGTTTTTT,CASSWGQLATNEKLFF
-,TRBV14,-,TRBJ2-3,TGTGCCAGCAGCCAAGATTGGCGGGACAGCGCAGATACGCAGTATTTT,CASSQDWRDSADTQYF
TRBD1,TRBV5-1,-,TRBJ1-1,TGCGCCAGCAGCTGGACAGGGGAGATACTGAACACTGAAGCTTTCTTT,CASSWTGEILNTEAFF
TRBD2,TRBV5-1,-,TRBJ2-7,TGCGCCAGCAGCTTGGATAGCGGGGCCACCTACGAGCAGTACTTC,CASSLDSGATYEQYF
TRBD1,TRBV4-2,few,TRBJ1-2,TGTGCCAGCAGCCAAGTGGGGACAGGTTTTGGCTACACCTTC,CASSQVGTGFGYTF
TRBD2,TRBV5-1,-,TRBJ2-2,TGCGCCAGCAGCATAAATATCCGGCTGGTTAGCGGGAGGCTCGCCGGGGAGCTGTTTTTT,CASSINIRLVSGRLAGELFF
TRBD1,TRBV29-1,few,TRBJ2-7,TGCAGCGTTGACGGACAGGGCGAGCAGTACTTC,CSVDGQGEQYF
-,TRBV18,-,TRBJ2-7,TGTGCCAGCTCATCAGGGAAAACCTACGAGCAGTACTTC,CASSSGKTYEQYF
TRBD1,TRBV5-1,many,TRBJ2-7,TGCGCCAGCAGCTTAACAGGGGTGGAGTACGAGCAGTACTTC,CASSLTGVEYEQYF
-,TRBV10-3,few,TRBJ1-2,TGTGCCATCAGTGAGTCGAGGGCGCCCAGAAAGGGAGCTAACTATGGCTACACCTTC,CAISESRAPRKGANYGYTF
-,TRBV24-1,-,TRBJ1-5,TGTGCCACCAGTCGGCAGGGCCAGCCCCAGCATTTT,CATSRQGQPQHF
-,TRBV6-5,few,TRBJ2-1,TGTGCCAGCAGTTATGATGGTAGCTCCTACAATGAGCAGTTCTTC,CASSYDGSSYNEQFF